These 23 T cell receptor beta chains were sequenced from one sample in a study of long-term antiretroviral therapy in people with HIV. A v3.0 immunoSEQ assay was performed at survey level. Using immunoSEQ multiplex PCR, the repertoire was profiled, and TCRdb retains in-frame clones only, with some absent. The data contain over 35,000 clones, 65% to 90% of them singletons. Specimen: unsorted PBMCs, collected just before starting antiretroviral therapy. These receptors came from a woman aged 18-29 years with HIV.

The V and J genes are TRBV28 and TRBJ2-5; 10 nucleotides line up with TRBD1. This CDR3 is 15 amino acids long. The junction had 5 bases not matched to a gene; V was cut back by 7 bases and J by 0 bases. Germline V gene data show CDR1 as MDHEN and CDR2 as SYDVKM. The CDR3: CASTGTGVYQETQYF. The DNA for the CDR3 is TGTGCCAGCACCGGGACAGGGGTGTACCAAGAGACCCAGTACTTC.

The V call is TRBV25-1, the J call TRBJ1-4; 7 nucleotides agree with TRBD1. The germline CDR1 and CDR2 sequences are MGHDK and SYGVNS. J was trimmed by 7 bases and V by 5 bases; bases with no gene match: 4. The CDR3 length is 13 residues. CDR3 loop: CASSRQGTEKLFF. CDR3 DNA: TGTGCCAGCAGTCGACAGGGTACTGAAAAACTGTTTTTT.

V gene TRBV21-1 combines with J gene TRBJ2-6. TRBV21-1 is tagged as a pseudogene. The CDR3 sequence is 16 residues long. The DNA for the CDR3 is TGTGCCAGCACCCCTCGAAGGGTAATTGGGGCCAACGTCCTGACTTTC. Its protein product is CASTPRRVIGANVLTF.

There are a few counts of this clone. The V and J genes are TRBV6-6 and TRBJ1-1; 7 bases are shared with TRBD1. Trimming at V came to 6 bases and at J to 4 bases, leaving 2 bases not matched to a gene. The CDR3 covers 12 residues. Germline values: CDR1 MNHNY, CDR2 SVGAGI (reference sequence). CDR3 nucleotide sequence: TGTGCCAGCAGGCCAGGGGGCACTGAAGCTTTCTTT. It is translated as CASRPGGTEAFF.

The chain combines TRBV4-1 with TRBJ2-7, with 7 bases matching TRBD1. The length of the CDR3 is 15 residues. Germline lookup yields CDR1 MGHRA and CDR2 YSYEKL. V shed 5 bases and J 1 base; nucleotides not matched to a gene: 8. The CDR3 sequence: CASSGTETGSYEQYF. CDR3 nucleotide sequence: TGCGCCAGCAGCGGTACCGAGACAGGGTCCTACGAGCAGTACTTC.

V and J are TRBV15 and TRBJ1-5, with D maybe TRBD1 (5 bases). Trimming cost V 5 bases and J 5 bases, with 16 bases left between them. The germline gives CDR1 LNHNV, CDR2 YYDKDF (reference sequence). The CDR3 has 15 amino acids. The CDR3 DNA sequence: TGTGCCACCAGCGGAGGATTGATGGGGCATCAGCCCCAGCATTTT. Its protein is CATSGGLMGHQPQHF.

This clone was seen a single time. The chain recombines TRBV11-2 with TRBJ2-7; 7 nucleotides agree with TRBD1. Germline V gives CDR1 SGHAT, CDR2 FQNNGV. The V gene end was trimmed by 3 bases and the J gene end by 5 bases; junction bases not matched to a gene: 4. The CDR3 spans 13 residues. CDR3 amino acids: CASSFLDRDEQYF. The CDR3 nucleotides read TGTGCCAGCAGCTTTTTAGACAGGGACGAGCAGTACTTC.

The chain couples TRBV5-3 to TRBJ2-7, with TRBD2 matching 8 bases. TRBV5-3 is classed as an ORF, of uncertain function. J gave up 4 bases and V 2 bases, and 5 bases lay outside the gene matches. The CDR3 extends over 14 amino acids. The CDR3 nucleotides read TGTGCCAGAAGCTTCGGTAGCGGGGAATACGAGCAGTACTTC. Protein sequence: CARSFGSGEYEQYF.

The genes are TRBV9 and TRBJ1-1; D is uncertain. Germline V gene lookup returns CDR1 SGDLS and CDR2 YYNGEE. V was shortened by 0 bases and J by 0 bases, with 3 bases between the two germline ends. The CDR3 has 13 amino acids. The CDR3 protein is CASSVALNTEAFF. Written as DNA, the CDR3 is TGTGCCAGCAGCGTAGCTCTGAACACTGAAGCTTTCTTT.

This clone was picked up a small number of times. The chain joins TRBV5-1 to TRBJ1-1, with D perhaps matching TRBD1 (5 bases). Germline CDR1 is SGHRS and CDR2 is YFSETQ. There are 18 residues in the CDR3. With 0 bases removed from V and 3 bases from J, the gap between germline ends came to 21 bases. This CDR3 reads CASSLGKWDYSGHTEAFF. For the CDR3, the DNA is TGCGCCAGCAGCTTGGGGAAATGGGACTATTCGGGACACACTGAAGCTTTCTTT.

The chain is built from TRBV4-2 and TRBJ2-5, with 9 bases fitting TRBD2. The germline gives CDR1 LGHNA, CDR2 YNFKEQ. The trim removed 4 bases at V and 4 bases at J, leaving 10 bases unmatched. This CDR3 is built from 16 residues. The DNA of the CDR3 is TGTGCCAGCAGCCGGTCCTGGCGGGAGGGCCGAGAGACCCAGTACTTC. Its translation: CASSRSWREGRETQYF.

The CDR3 DNA is TGTGCCAGCAGTTTACCCCCCCTCCTAGCGTTTGGGGACAATGAGCAGTTCTTC. This encodes CASSLPPLLAFGDNEQFF. This chain joins TRBV28 and TRBJ2-1, with D possibly TRBD2 on 6 matching bases. Trimming took off 2 bases at V and 5 bases at J, with 22 bases between the two ends. The CDR3 is 18 residues long. Germline CDR1 and CDR2: MDHEN and SYDVKM. Complete variable domain (other parts from reference TRBV28 and TRBJ2-1): DVKVTQSSRYLVKRTGEKVFLECVQDMDHENMFWYRQDPGLGLRLIYFSYDVKMKEKGDIPEGYSVSREKKERFSLILESASTNQTSMYLCASSLPPLLAFGDNEQFFGPGTRLTVL.

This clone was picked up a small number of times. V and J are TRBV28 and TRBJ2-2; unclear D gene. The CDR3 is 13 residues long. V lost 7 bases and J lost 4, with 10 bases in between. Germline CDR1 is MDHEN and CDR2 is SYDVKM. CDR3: CASKVHRTGELFF. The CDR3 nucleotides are TGTGCCAGCAAAGTTCACCGCACCGGGGAGCTGTTTTTT.

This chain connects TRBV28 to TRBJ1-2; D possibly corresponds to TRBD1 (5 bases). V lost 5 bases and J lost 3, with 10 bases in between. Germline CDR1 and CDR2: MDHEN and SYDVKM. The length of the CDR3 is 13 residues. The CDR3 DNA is TGTGCCAGCAGTAATCAGGGATACTATGGCTACACCTTC. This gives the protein CASSNQGYYGYTF.

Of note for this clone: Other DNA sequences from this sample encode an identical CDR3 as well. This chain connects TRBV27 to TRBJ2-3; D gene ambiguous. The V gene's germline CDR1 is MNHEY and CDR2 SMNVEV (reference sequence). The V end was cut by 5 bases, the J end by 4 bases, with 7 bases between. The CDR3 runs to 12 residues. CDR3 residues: CASSPSADTQYF. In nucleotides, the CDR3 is TGTGCCAGCAGTCCGAGCGCAGATACGCAGTATTTT.

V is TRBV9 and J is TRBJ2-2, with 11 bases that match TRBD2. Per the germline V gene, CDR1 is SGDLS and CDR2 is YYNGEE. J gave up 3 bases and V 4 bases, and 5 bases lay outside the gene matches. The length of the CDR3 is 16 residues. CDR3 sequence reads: CASSYGTSGHTGELFF. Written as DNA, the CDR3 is TGTGCCAGCAGCTACGGGACTAGCGGCCACACCGGGGAGCTGTTTTTT.

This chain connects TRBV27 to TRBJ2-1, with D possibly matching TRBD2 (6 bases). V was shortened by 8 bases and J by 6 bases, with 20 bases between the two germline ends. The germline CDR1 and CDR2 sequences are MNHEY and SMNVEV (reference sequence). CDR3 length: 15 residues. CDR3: CASARRTTGVNEQFF. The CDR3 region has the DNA TGTGCCAGCGCTCGTCGGACTACGGGTGTCAATGAGCAGTTCTTC.

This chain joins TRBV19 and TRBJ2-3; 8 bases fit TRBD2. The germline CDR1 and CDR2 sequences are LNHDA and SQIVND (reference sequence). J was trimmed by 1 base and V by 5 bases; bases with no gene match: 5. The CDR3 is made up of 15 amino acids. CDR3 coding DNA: TGTGCCAGTAGTCTACAGCGGGAGCGCACAGATACGCAGTATTTT. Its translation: CASSLQRERTDTQYF.

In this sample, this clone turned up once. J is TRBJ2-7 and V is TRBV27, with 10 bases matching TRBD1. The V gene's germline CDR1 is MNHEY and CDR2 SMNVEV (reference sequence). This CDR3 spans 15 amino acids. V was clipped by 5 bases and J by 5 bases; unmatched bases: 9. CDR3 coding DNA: TGTGCCAGCAGTCCCCGGGACAGGGGCACCCACGAGCAGTACTTC. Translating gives CASSPRDRGTHEQYF.

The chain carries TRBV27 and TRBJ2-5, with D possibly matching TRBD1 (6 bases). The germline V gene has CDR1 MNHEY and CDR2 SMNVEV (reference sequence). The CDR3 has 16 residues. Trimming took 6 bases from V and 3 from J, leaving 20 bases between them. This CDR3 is CASSLKTQGLEETQYF. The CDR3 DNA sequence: TGTGCCAGCAGCCTAAAAACCCAGGGGCTTGAAGAGACCCAGTACTTC.

The CDR3 spells CASSGQGRSTNEKLFF. In nucleotides, the CDR3 is TGTGCCAGTAGTGGACAGGGGAGAAGCACTAATGAAAAACTGTTTTTT. V and J are TRBV19 and TRBJ1-4; 9 bases align to TRBD1. CDR1 LNHDA and CDR2 SQIVND come from the germline V gene (reference sequence). After removal of 5 bases from V and 2 bases from J, the junction contained 6 bases not matched to a gene. The CDR3 is made up of 16 amino acids.

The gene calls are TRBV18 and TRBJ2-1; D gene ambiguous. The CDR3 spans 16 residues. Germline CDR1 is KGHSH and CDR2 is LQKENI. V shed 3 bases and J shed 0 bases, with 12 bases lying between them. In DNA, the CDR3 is TGTGCCAGCTCACCTGTGGTGAGGAGCTCCTACAATGAGCAGTTCTTC. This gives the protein CASSPVVRSSYNEQFF.

CDR3 in amino acids: CASSTPSDRPHTEAFF. The CDR3 DNA reads as TGTGCCAGCAGTACCCCATCCGACAGGCCACACACTGAAGCTTTCTTT. The rearrangement links TRBV28 to TRBJ1-1; D is perhaps TRBD1 (6 bases). The CDR3 consists of 16 residues. Germline CDR1 MDHEN, CDR2 SYDVKM. The V gene lost 5 bases and the J gene lost 3 bases, with 19 bases spanning the gap.